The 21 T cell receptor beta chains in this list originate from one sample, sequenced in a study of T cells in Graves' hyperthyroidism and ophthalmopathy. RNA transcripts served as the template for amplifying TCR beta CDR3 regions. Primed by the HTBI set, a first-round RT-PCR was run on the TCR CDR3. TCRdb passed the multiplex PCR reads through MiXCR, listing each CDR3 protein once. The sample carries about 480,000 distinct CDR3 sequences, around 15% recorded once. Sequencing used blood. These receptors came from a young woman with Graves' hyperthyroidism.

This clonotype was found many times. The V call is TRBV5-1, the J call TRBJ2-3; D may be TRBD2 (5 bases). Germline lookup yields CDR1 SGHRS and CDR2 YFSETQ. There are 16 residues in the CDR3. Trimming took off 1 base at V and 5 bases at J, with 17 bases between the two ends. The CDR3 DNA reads TGCGCCAGCAGCTTGTACAGCCCACTAGGAGGAGATACGCAGTATTTT. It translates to CASSLYSPLGGDTQYF.

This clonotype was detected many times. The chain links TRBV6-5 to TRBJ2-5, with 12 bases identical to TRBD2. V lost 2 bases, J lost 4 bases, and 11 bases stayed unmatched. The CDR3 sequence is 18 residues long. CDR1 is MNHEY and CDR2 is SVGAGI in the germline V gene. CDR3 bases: TGTGCCAGCAGTTACAACGGGGCTAGCGGGAGGGCCAGAGAGACCCAGTACTTC. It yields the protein CASSYNGASGRARETQYF.

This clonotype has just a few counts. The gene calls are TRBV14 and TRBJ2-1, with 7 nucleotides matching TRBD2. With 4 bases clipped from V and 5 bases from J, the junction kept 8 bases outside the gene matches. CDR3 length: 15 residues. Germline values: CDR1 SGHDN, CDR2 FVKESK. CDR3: CASSLRSGGHNEQFF. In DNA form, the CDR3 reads TGTGCCAGCAGCCTTCGATCGGGAGGTCACAATGAGCAGTTCTTC.

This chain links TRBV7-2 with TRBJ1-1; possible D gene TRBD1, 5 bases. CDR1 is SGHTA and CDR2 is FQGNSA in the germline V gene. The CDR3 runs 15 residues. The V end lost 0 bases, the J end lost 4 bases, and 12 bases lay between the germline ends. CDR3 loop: CASSLASGTSTEAFF. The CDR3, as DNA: TGTGCCAGCAGCTTAGCGTCCGGGACGTCCACTGAAGCTTTCTTT.

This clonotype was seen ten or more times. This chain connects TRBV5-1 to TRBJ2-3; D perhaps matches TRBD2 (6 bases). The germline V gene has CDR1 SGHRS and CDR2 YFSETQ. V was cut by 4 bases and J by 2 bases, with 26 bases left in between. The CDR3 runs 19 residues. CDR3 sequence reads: CASSRGSPAGGNHTDTQYF. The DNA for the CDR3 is TGCGCCAGCAGCCGGGGGTCTCCGGCGGGCGGGAACCACACAGATACGCAGTATTTT. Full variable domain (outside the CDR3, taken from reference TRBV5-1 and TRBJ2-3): KAGVTQTPRYLIKTRGQQVTLSCSPISGHRSVSWYQQTPGQGLQFLFEYFSETQRNKGNFPGRFSGRQFSNSRSEMNVSTLELGDSALYLCASSRGSPAGGNHTDTQYFGPGTRLTVL.

In DNA form, the CDR3 reads TGTGCCAGCAGCCCACAGACTAGCGGGAGATTCTACGAGCAGTACTTC. The encoded protein is CASSPQTSGRFYEQYF. The V and J genes are TRBV5-4 and TRBJ2-7; 12 nucleotides line up with TRBD2. The germline CDR1 and CDR2 sequences are SGHNT and YYREEE (reference sequence). There are 16 residues in the CDR3. V gave up 4 bases and J gave up 3 bases; unmatched junction bases: 8.

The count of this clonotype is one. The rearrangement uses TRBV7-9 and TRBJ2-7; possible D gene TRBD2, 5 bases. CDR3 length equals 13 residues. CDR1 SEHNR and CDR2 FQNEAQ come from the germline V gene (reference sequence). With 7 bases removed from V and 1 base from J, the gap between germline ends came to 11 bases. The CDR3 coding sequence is TGTGCCAGCACCCGGACTCGATCCTACGAGCAGTACTTC. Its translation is CASTRTRSYEQYF.

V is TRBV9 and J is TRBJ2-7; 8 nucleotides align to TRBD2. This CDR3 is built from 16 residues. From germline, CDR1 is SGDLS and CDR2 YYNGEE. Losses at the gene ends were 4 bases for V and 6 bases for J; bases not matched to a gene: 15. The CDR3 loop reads CASSPRLGSGSPEQYF. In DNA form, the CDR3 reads TGTGCCAGCAGCCCCCGGCTGGGAAGCGGGAGTCCCGAGCAGTACTTC.

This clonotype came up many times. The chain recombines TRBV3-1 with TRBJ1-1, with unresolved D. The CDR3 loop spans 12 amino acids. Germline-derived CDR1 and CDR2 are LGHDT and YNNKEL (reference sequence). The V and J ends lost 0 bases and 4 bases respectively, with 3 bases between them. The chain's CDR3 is CASSQDITEAFF. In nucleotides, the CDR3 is TGTGCCAGCAGCCAAGACATCACTGAAGCTTTCTTT.

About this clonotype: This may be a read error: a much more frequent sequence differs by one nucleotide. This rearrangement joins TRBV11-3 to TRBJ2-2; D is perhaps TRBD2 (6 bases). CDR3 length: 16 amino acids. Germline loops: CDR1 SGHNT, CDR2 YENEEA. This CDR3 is CASSPAGTSNTGELLF. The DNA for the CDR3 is TGTGCCAGCAGTCCTGCCGGAACTAGCAACACCGGGGAGCTGCTTTTT.

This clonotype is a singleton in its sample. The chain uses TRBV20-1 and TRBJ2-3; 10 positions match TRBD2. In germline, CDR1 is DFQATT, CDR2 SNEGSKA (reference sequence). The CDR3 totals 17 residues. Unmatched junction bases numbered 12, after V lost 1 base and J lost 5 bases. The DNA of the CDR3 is TGCAGTGCTAGAGGCGGGCTAGCGGGAGAGGATCTAGATACGCAGTATTTT. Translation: CSARGGLAGEDLDTQYF.

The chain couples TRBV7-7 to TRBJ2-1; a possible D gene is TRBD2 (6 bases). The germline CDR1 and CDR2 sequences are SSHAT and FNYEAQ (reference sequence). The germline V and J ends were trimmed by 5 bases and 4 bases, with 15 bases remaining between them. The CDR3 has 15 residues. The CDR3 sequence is CASSPLGGIYNEQFF. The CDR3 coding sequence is TGTGCCAGCAGCCCCCTCGGGGGAATTTACAATGAGCAGTTCTTC.

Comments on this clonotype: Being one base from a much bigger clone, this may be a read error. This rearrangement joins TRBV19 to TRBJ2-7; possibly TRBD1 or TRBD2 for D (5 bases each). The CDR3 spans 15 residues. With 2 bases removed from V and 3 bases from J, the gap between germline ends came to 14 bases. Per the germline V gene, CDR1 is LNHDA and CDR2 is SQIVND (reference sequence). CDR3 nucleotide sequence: TGTGCCAGTAGTATACGGGCAGGGACGTACTACGAGCAGTACGTC. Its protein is CASSIRAGTYYEQYV.

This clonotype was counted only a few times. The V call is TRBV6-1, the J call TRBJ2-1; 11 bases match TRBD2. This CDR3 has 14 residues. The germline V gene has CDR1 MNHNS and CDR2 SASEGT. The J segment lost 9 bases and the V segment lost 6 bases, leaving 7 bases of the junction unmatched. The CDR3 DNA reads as TGTGCCAGCAGATCGGGACTAGCGGCCTCTGAGCAGTTCTTC. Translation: CASRSGLAASEQFF.

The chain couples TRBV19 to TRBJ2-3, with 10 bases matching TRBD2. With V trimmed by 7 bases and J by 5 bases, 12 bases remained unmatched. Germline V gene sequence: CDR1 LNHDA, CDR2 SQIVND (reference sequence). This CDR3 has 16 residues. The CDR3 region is CASIGAGGPPRDTQYF. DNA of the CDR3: TGTGCCAGTATCGGAGCGGGAGGGCCCCCCAGAGATACGCAGTATTTT.

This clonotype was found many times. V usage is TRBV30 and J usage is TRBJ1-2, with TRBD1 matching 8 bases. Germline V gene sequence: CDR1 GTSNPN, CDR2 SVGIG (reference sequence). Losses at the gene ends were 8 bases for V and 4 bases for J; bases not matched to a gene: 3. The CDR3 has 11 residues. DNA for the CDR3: TGTGCCGGCGACAGGGGCTATGGCTACACCTTC. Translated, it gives CAGDRGYGYTF.

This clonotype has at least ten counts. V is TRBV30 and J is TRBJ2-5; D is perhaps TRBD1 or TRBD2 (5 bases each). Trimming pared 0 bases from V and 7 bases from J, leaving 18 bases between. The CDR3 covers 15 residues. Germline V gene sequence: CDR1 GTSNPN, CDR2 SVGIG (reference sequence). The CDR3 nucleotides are TGTGCCTGGAGTGTACGGGGCGGCCAAGGATTGACCCAGTACTTC. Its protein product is CAWSVRGGQGLTQYF.

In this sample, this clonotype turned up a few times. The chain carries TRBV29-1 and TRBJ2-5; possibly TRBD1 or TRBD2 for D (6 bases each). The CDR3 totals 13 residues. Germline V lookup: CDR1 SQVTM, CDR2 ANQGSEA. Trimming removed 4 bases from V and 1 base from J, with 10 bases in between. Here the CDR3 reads CSVVQGGQETQYF. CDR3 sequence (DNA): TGCAGCGTTGTACAGGGAGGCCAAGAGACCCAGTACTTC.

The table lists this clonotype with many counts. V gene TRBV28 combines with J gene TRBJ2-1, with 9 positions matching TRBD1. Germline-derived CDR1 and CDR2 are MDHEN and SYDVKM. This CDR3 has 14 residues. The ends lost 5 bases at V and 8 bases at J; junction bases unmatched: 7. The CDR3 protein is CASSPAGTGYEQFF. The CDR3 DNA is TGTGCCAGCAGTCCCGCCGGGACAGGGTATGAGCAGTTCTTC.

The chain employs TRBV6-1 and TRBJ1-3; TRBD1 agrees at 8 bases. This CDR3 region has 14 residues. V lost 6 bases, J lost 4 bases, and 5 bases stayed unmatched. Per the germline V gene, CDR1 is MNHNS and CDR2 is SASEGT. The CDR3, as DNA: TGTGCCAGCAGCCGGGACAGGTTCGGAAACACCATATATTTT. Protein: CASSRDRFGNTIYF.

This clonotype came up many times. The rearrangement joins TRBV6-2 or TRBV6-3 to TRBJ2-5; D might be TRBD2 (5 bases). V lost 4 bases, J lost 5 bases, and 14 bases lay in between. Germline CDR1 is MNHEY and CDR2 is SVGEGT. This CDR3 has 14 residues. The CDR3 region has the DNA TGTGCCAGCAGTTTGAGGGCTCTGCAGGAGACCCAGTACTTC. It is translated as CASSLRALQETQYF.